These 18 T cell receptor beta chains were sequenced from one sample in a study of a mutant IDH1 vaccine in newly diagnosed glioma. The repertoire was sequenced with immunoSEQ multiplex PCR; TCRdb's copy has only in-frame clones and lacks some. Among about 32,000 clones listed, around 80% were seen once. Stated time point: week 35, safety follow-up. In every dose of vaccine, 300 ug of mutant IDH1 20-mer peptide was given alongside topical imiquimod. These receptors lack a known antigen. Source: PBMCs, taken from a glioma patient whose treatment included an IDH1 peptide vaccine. All receptors derive from a man between 40 and 49 years old with glioma. Some clones in this sample may be carry-over from other donors' samples.

J is TRBJ2-5 and V is TRBV7-8; D is unclear. The length of the CDR3 is 12 residues. V was shortened by 8 bases and J by 2 bases, with 9 bases between the two germline ends. The V gene's germline CDR1 is SGHVS and CDR2 FQNEAQ. The DNA of the CDR3 is TGTGCCAGCTGGGTGGTACAAGAGACCCAGTACTTC. As protein: CASWVVQETQYF.

This chain uses TRBV5-4 with TRBJ2-3, with no clear D. Trimming took off 2 bases at V and 2 bases at J, with 6 bases between the two ends. This CDR3 has 13 residues. CDR1 is SGHNT and CDR2 is YYREEE in the germline V gene (reference sequence). The CDR3, as DNA: TGTGCCAGCAGCTTTCCTAACACAGATACGCAGTATTTT. Amino acid sequence: CASSFPNTDTQYF.

This chain connects TRBV4-1 to TRBJ2-3, with D uncertain. The germline CDR1 and CDR2 sequences are MGHRA and YSYEKL. V lost 0 bases and J 8 bases, leaving 6 bases between the germline ends. The CDR3 has 12 amino acids. In nucleotides, the CDR3 is TGCGCCAGCAGCCAAGATGAGGTTACGCAGTATTTT. This sequence encodes CASSQDEVTQYF.

This chain uses TRBV10-3 with TRBJ2-7; 7 nucleotides agree with TRBD1. The V and J ends lost 7 bases and 3 bases, in that order; junction bases with no gene match: 9. The V gene's germline CDR1 is ENHRY and CDR2 SYGVKD. This CDR3 spans 14 amino acids. CDR3 sequence (DNA): TGTGCCATCAACAAGGCCGGGACAGACTACGAGCAGTACTTC. It codes for CAINKAGTDYEQYF.

The chain uses TRBV9 and TRBJ1-6, with 7 bases fitting TRBD1. The V segment lost 3 bases and the J segment 7 bases; nucleotides outside the gene matches: 7. The length of the CDR3 is 15 residues. Germline lookup yields CDR1 SGDLS and CDR2 YYNGEE. The CDR3 is CASSAPGQKNSPLHF. The CDR3 DNA is TGTGCCAGCAGCGCCCCGGGACAGAAGAATTCACCCCTCCACTTT.

The chain links TRBV6-1 to TRBJ1-5; D remains unclear. This CDR3 region has 14 residues. Germline loops: CDR1 MNHNS, CDR2 SASEGT. V was shortened by 6 bases and J by 4 bases, with 13 bases between the two germline ends. The CDR3 protein is CASSPLGWNQPQHF. The DNA of the CDR3 is TGTGCCAGCAGCCCTCTAGGTTGGAATCAGCCCCAGCATTTT.

The chain is built from TRBV5-1 and TRBJ1-5; D gene ambiguous. The CDR3 spans 15 residues. Germline V gives CDR1 SGHRS, CDR2 YFSETQ. Trimming left V 4 bases short and J 1 base short, with 12 bases between. The CDR3 spells CASSLGYRSNQPQHF. In nucleotides, the CDR3 is TGCGCCAGCAGCCTGGGGTATCGGAGCAATCAGCCCCAGCATTTT.

The V gene is TRBV21-1, the J gene TRBJ2-7; whether TRBD1, the table's D call, matches the DNA was not checked. TRBV21-1 is assigned pseudogene status. The CDR3 has 12 residues. In nucleotides, the CDR3 is TGTGCCAGAAACAGGGGGCGGGACGAGCAGTACTTC. Translation gives CARNRGRDEQYF.

This clone was found a few times. J is TRBJ1-4 and V is TRBV5-4, with 7 bases fitting TRBD1. The CDR3 is 17 amino acids. Trimming cost V 4 bases and J 4 bases; bases outside gene matches: 13. Germline V gene sequence: CDR1 SGHNT, CDR2 YYREEE (reference sequence). The DNA for the CDR3 is TGTGCCAGCAGCGCCGGCCCCCTCGGGACAGATAATGAAAAACTGTTTTTT. Its translation is CASSAGPLGTDNEKLFF.

The rearrangement joins TRBV9 to TRBJ1-1; D is unresolved. Per germline, CDR1 SGDLS and CDR2 YYNGEE. Trimming left V 2 bases short and J 4 bases short, with 9 bases between. This CDR3 comprises 13 residues. CDR3 protein: CASSVFSGTEAFF. The CDR3 DNA is TGTGCCAGCAGCGTTTTCTCGGGCACTGAAGCTTTCTTT.

This clone was counted a single time. The chain carries TRBV11-2 and TRBJ2-7; 7 bases are shared with TRBD2. J lost 2 bases, V lost 5 bases, and 12 bases had no gene match. CDR1 and CDR2 from the germline V gene are SGHAT and FQNNGV. This CDR3 is built from 16 residues. CDR3 DNA sequence: TGTGCCAGCAGCCCAATCCGCAGGGAGGGGACCTACGAGCAGTACTTC. Protein sequence: CASSPIRREGTYEQYF. The full variable domain, in which reference TRBV11-2 and TRBJ2-7 provide the parts outside the CDR3, is EAGVAQSPRYKIIEKRQSVAFWCNPISGHATLYWYQQILGQGPKLLIQFQNNGVVDDSQLPKDRFSAERLKGVDSTLKIQPAKLEDSAVYLCASSPIRREGTYEQYFGPGTRLTVT.

This sequence joins TRBV18 and TRBJ1-3, with 7 bases that match TRBD1. Germline V CDR1 and CDR2: KGHSH, LQKENI. The CDR3 loop spans 17 amino acids. Trimming removed 3 bases from V and 4 bases from J; junction bases left unmatched: 12. The CDR3 loop reads CASSPSMIRTGGNTIYF. Here the CDR3 DNA reads TGTGCCAGCTCACCCTCGATGATCCGGACAGGAGGAAACACCATATATTTT.

The chain combines TRBV5-1 with TRBJ2-5, with D uncertain. Germline V gene sequence: CDR1 SGHRS, CDR2 YFSETQ. Trimming stripped 0 bases from V and 1 base from J, with 13 bases between. There are 16 residues in the CDR3. The DNA for the CDR3 is TGCGCCAGCAGCTTGGGCGGCAGCCGGGTCCAAGAGACCCAGTACTTC. This encodes CASSLGGSRVQETQYF.

The chain links TRBV5-1 to TRBJ2-3; 7 bases agree with TRBD2. Trimming removed 4 bases from V and 0 bases from J; junction bases left unmatched: 8. Germline CDR1 reads SGHRS; CDR2 reads YFSETQ. The CDR3 length is 16 residues. The CDR3 is CASSPRPSGSTDTQYF. The CDR3 DNA reads TGCGCCAGCAGCCCTCGTCCTAGCGGAAGCACAGATACGCAGTATTTT.

This clone showed up just a few times. V gene TRBV2 combines with J gene TRBJ1-5; TRBD1 matches 8 bases. CDR1 and CDR2 (germline): SNHLY, FYNNEI. This CDR3 spans 15 amino acids. Trimming cost V 6 bases and J 3 bases; bases outside gene matches: 7. CDR3 amino acids: CASSGQGPFNQPQHF. The CDR3 DNA reads TGTGCCAGCAGCGGACAGGGACCCTTCAATCAGCCCCAGCATTTT. The variable domain in full, with the rest retrieved from reference TRBV2 and TRBJ1-5, is EPEVTQTPSHQVTQMGQEVILRCVPISNHLYFYWYRQILGQKVEFLVSFYNNEISEKSEIFDDQFSVERPDGSNFTLKIRSTKLEDSAMYFCASSGQGPFNQPQHFGDGTRLSIL.

This chain connects TRBV7-2 to TRBJ1-2; D ambiguous. The V gene lost 3 bases and the J gene lost 5 bases, with 16 bases spanning the gap. This CDR3 has 15 residues. Per germline, CDR1 SGHTA and CDR2 FQGNSA. Here the CDR3 reads CASSFEREINYGYTF. CDR3 in DNA: TGTGCCAGCAGCTTCGAGAGAGAGATAAATTATGGCTACACCTTC.

The rearrangement joins TRBV6-5 to TRBJ2-3; D might be TRBD1 (6 bases). Germline V gene lookup returns CDR1 MNHEY and CDR2 SVGAGI. CDR3 length equals 15 residues. Trimming pared 0 bases from V and 0 bases from J, leaving 7 bases between. The CDR3 spells CASSYSGTSTDTQYF. The CDR3 DNA reads TGTGCCAGCAGTTACTCCGGGACAAGCACAGATACGCAGTATTTT.

Here the CDR3 reads CASSEGQGGYEQYF. CDR3 sequence (DNA): TGTGCCAGCAGTGAGGGACAGGGTGGGTACGAGCAGTACTTC. The chain recombines TRBV6-1 with TRBJ2-7; 9 nucleotides line up with TRBD1. The trim removed 3 bases at V and 4 bases at J, leaving 4 bases unmatched. The CDR3 length is 14 residues. Germline loops: CDR1 MNHNS, CDR2 SASEGT.